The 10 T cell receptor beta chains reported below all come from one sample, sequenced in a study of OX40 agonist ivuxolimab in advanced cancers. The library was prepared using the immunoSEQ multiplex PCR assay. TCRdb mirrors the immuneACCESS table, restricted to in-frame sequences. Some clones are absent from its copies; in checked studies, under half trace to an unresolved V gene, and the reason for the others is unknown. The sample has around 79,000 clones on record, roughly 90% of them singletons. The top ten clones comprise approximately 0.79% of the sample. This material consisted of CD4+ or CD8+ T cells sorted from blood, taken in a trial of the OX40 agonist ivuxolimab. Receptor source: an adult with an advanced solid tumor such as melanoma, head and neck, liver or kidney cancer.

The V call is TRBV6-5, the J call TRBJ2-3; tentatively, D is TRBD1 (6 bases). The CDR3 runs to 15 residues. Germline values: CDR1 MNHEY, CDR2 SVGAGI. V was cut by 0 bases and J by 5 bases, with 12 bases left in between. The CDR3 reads CASSYSGASGDTQYF. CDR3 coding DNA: TGTGCCAGCAGTTACTCGGGGGCCTCAGGAGATACGCAGTATTTT.

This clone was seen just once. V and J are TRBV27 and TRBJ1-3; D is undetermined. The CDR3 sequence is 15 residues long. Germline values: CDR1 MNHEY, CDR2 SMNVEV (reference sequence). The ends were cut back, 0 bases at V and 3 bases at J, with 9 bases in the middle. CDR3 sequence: CASSLSGSGGNTIYF. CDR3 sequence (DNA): TGTGCCAGCAGTTTATCGGGGTCGGGTGGAAACACCATATATTTT.

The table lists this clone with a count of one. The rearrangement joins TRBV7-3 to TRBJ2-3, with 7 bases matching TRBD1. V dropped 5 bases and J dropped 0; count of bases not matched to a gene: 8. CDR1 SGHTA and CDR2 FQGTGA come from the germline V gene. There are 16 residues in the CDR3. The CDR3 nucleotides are TGTGCCAGCAGCCTTGATACAGGGGTCAGCACAGATACGCAGTATTTT. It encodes CASSLDTGVSTDTQYF.

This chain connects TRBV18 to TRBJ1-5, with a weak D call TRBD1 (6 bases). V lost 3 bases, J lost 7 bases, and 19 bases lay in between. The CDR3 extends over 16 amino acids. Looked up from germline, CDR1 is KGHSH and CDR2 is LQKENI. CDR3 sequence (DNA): TGTGCCAGCTCACCTCGTGCCCGGGGGGCCGAACAGCCCCAGCATTTT. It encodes CASSPRARGAEQPQHF.

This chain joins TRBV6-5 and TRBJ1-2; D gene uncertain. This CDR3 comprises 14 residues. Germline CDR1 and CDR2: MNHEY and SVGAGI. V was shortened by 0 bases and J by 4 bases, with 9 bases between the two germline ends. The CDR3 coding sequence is TGTGCCAGCAGTTACTCTGCAGCCCGCTATGGCTACACCTTC. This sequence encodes CASSYSAARYGYTF.

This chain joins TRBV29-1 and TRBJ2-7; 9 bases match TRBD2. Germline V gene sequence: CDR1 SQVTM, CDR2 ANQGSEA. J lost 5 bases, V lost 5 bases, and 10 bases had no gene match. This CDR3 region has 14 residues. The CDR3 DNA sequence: TGCAGCGTTCTCCGCGGGGGGGGGTTACACGAGCAGTACTTC. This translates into CSVLRGGGLHEQYF.

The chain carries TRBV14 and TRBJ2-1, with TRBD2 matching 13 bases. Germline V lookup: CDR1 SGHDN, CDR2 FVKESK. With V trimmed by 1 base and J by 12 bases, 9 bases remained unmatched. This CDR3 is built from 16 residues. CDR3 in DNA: TGTGCCAGCAGCCAAGTACTTGGACTAGCGGGAGCGATGCAGTTCTTC. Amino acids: CASSQVLGLAGAMQFF.

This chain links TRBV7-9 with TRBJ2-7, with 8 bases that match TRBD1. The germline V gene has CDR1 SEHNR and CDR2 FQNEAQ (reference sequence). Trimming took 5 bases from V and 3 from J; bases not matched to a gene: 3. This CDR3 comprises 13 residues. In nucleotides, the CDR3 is TGTGCCAGCAGCCGAGGACAGGGCTACGAGCAGTACTTC. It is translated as CASSRGQGYEQYF.

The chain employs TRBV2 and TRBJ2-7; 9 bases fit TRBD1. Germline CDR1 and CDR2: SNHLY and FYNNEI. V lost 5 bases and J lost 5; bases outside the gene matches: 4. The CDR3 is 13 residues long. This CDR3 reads CASSRDRGDEQYF. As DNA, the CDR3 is TGTGCCAGCAGTCGAGACAGGGGGGACGAGCAGTACTTC. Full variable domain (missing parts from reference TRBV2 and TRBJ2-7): EPEVTQTPSHQVTQMGQEVILRCVPISNHLYFYWYRQILGQKVEFLVSFYNNEISEKSEIFDDQFSVERPDGSNFTLKIRSTKLEDSAMYFCASSRDRGDEQYFGPGTRLTVT.

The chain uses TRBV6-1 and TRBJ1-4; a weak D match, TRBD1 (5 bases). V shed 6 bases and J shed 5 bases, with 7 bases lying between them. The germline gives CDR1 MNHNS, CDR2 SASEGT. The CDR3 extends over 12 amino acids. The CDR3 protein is CASSHRNEKLFF. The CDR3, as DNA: TGTGCCAGCAGCCACAGGAATGAAAAACTGTTTTTT.